Listed below are T cell receptor beta chains from one sample, sequenced in a study of CD8 T cells in ankylosing spondylitis. TCRdb reprocessed the 5' RACE reads with MiXCR, giving one entry per CDR3 protein. The sample lists more than 110,000 distinct CDR3 sequences, 7% to 10% seen once, with 7.3% in the top ten. What was sequenced was synovial fluid, either unsorted or a sorted T cell fraction (not recorded which). These receptors came from a male donor with ankylosing spondylitis. CDR3s include the opening cysteine and the closing phenylalanine or tryptophan. A D gene is named only where the DNA matches it firmly. Rows may omit the clone size; those that give it use once, few, many or a size class.

clone size	V gene	D gene	J gene	CDR3 DNA	CDR3 protein
few	TRBV20-1	.	TRBJ2-7	TGCAGTGCTGAGGGAGTTTACGAGCAGTACTTC	CSAEGVYEQYF
.	TRBV5-1	.	TRBJ2-2	TGCGCCAGCAGCCCTCTTTCTCTTTCTAGGTCCGGGGAGCTGTTTTTT	CASSPLSLSRSGELFF
.	TRBV5-1	.	TRBJ2-6	TGCGCCAGCAGCTTGGAATCCGACTCTGGGGCCAACGTCCTGACTTTC	CASSLESDSGANVLTF
many	TRBV6-2/TRBV6-3	.	TRBJ1-1	TGTGCCAGCAGTTACAAGGGTTACGAAGCTTTCTTT	CASSYKGYEAFF
many	TRBV20-1	.	TRBJ1-1	TGCAGTGCGCCCCACAGGGTATCAAACACTGAAGCTTTCTTT	CSAPHRVSNTEAFF
.	TRBV6-2/TRBV6-3	.	TRBJ2-7	TGTGCCAGCACCCTGGCGATGGGAGCCTCCTACGAGCAGTACTTC	CASTLAMGASYEQYF
few	TRBV10-3	.	TRBJ1-5	TGTGCCATCAGTAATAGCAATCAGCCCCAGCATTTT	CAISNSNQPQHF
many	TRBV5-5	TRBD2	TRBJ2-1	TGTGCCAGCACTCGGGGGGGTAACTCCTACAATGAGCAGTTCTTC	CASTRGGNSYNEQFF
few	TRBV9	.	TRBJ2-3	TGTGCCAGCAGCGTAAGTGCTTCAGATACGCAGTATTTT	CASSVSASDTQYF
few	TRBV20-1	TRBD2	TRBJ2-1	TGCAGTGCTAGCGTCACAAGACTAGCGCCGTACAATGAGCAGTTCTTC	CSASVTRLAPYNEQFF
few	TRBV12-3/TRBV12-4	.	TRBJ2-1	TGTGCCAGCAGGGGGACAAGGGTAAGCTCCTACAATGAGCAGTTCTTC	CASRGTRVSSYNEQFF
many	TRBV2	TRBD1	TRBJ2-7	TGTGCCAGCAGCGCCGGGACAGGGAGCCACGAGCAGTACTTC	CASSAGTGSHEQYF
many	TRBV11-2	.	TRBJ2-3	TGTGCCAGCAGCTTAGTCGGGGGTACGCAGTATTTT	CASSLVGGTQYF
many	TRBV11-2	.	TRBJ2-3	TGTGCCAGCAGCTCCTCCTCGACCGGGGATACGCAGTATTTT	CASSSSSTGDTQYF
many	TRBV20-1	.	TRBJ2-7	TGCAGTGCTAGAGTGGGAGCTAGCTCCTACGAGCAGTACTTC	CSARVGASSYEQYF
.	TRBV20-1	TRBD2	TRBJ2-3	TGCAGTGCTACCGGGACTAGCGGGATTTCTACAGATACGCAGTATTTT	CSATGTSGISTDTQYF
few	TRBV27	.	TRBJ1-6	TGTGCCAGCAGTTTTGCCTTTCGCGCCTATAATTCACCCCTCCACTTT	CASSFAFRAYNSPLHF
many	TRBV5-1	.	TRBJ1-1	TGCGCCAGCAGCCCATTACCACAGGGAGGGGACACTGAAGCTTTCTTT	CASSPLPQGGDTEAFF
many	TRBV15	.	TRBJ1-5	TGTGCCACCAGCAGAGAAGGACACTCGGTTAGCAATCAGCCCCAGCATTTT	CATSREGHSVSNQPQHF
many	TRBV6-1	.	TRBJ1-5	TGTGCCAGCAGCCTCGGCCCCGGGGGCAATCAGCCCCAGCATTTT	CASSLGPGGNQPQHF
.	TRBV28	.	TRBJ1-3	TGTGCCAGCGCCCGCCATCTTGGAAACACCATATATTTT	CASARHLGNTIYF
many	TRBV19	TRBD1	TRBJ2-2	TGTGCCAGTAGTGGGACAGCGAACACCGGGGAGCTGTTTTTT	CASSGTANTGELFF
many	TRBV7-2	TRBD1	TRBJ2-5	TGTGCCAGCAGCCGACAGGGGGCGTGGGAGACCCAGTACTTC	CASSRQGAWETQYF
many	TRBV6-6	.	TRBJ1-1	TGTGCCAGCACTGTGTACACTGAAGCTTTCTTT	CASTVYTEAFF
once	TRBV4-3	TRBD1	TRBJ1-1	TGCGCCAGCAGCAGAGTTACCGGGACAGGGAACACTGAAGCTTTCTTT	CASSRVTGTGNTEAFF
many	TRBV6-2/TRBV6-3	.	TRBJ2-3	TGTGCCAGCAGCCTTTGGGGGGGGGCCACAGATACGCAGTATTTT	CASSLWGGATDTQYF
.	TRBV6-5	.	TRBJ1-5	TGTGCCAGCAGTTACGGGGGGGGGTATCAGCCCCAGCATTTT	CASSYGGGYQPQHF
many	TRBV28	TRBD2	TRBJ2-1	TGTGCCAGCAGTCGGCTAGCGGGAGGATTTTCCTACAATGAGCAGTTCTTC	CASSRLAGGFSYNEQFF
.	TRBV20-1	.	TRBJ1-6	TGCAGTGCTGGTAGATCAGGGCTAGCAAATTCACCCCTCCACTTT	CSAGRSGLANSPLHF
.	TRBV3-1	.	TRBJ1-4	TGTGCCAGCAGCCTGCACGGGGAATCGGGCGAAAAACTGTTTTTT	CASSLHGESGEKLFF
few	TRBV29-1	TRBD2	TRBJ2-7	TGCAGCGTTGAAGGGAGCGACCGGGGGGGGCAGTACTTC	CSVEGSDRGGQYF
many	TRBV20-1	TRBD2	TRBJ2-7	TGCAGTGCTGCCGTGACTAGCGGGACCGAGCAGTACTTC	CSAAVTSGTEQYF
few	TRBV7-9	.	TRBJ1-1	TGTGCCAGCAGGTCCCGGACGGGTCGAAGGACTGAAGCTTTCTTT	CASRSRTGRRTEAFF